Listed below are T cell receptor beta chains from one sample, sequenced in a study of molecular identifiers for immune sequencing clone quantification. TCRdb redid the calling of the PCR reads with MiXCR, one entry per CDR3 protein. The repertoire holds approximately 40,000 distinct CDR3 sequences, around a sixth seen once, with roughly 7.1% in the top ten. Source material: naive CD8+ T cells from blood, with Jurkat cell RNA spiked in. The receptor set was obtained from a human donor in good health. Some libraries in this study had Jurkat cell RNA spiked in. CDR3s include the opening cysteine and the closing phenylalanine or tryptophan. The D gene is left open where the match is weak. The size entry is marked missing in some rows and otherwise reads once, few, many or a size class.

clone_size,v_call,d_call,j_call,cdr3_nt,cdr3_aa
-,TRBV19,-,TRBJ2-7,TGTGCCACGAGCCCGGACGGATACTACGAGCAGTACTTC,CATSPDGYYEQYF
-,TRBV7-9,-,TRBJ2-4,TGTGCCAGCAGCCCCGGGGGAGATCTAGCCAAAAACATTCAGTACTTC,CASSPGGDLAKNIQYF
few,TRBV7-9,-,TRBJ1-1,TGTGCCAGCAGTGGCCAGGTAGACACTGAAGCTTTCTTT,CASSGQVDTEAFF
many,TRBV4-1,TRBD1,TRBJ2-7,TGCGCCAGCAGCTGGGTTACAGGGGACGAGCAGTACTTC,CASSWVTGDEQYF
many,TRBV6-2/TRBV6-3,-,TRBJ2-7,TGTGCCAGCAGTTACGCGGCAGACTACGAGCAGTACTTC,CASSYAADYEQYF
many,TRBV4-3,TRBD1,TRBJ1-6,TGCGCCAGCAGCCTTAGGACAGGCGGTAATTCACCCCTCCACTTT,CASSLRTGGNSPLHF
many,TRBV5-8,TRBD1,TRBJ2-7,TGTGCCAGCAGCCCAACCGGGACAGCCTACGAGCAGTACTTC,CASSPTGTAYEQYF
-,TRBV4-3,TRBD2,TRBJ2-2,TGCGCCAGCAGCCAAGTGTGGGCTAGCGGATACACCGGGGAGCTGTTTTTT,CASSQVWASGYTGELFF
few,TRBV5-8,-,TRBJ1-1,TGTGCCAGCAGCTTGAGCATCACTGAAGCTTTCTTT,CASSLSITEAFF
-,TRBV29-1,-,TRBJ2-7,TGCAGCACCACGGAAGGAGGGACCTACGAGCAGTACTTC,CSTTEGGTYEQYF
many,TRBV11-2,TRBD2,TRBJ2-7,TGTGCCAGCAGCTTCGGGACTAGCGGGATCTACGAGCAGTACTTC,CASSFGTSGIYEQYF
many,TRBV28,-,TRBJ2-1,TGTGCCAGCAGCCGAATCAATGAGCAGTTCTTC,CASSRINEQFF
-,TRBV19,-,TRBJ2-4,TGTGCCAGTGACGATTGGGCCAAAAACATTCAGTACTTC,CASDDWAKNIQYF
many,TRBV9,TRBD2,TRBJ2-7,TGTGCCAGCAGCGTAGCTCCGGACGGGAGGGTATACGAGCAGTACTTC,CASSVAPDGRVYEQYF
many,TRBV7-9,-,TRBJ2-7,TGTGCCAGCAGCTCCGCCGGACTTGTATCCTACGAGCAGTACTTC,CASSSAGLVSYEQYF
many,TRBV12-3/TRBV12-4,-,TRBJ1-1,TGTGCCAGCAGTTCCCCTACGATTGAGAACACTGAAGCTTTCTTT,CASSSPTIENTEAFF
many,TRBV12-3/TRBV12-4,-,TRBJ2-7,TGTGCCAGCAGTTTTACAGGGCCTAACGAGCAGTACTTC,CASSFTGPNEQYF
many,TRBV6-5,-,TRBJ2-2,TGTGCCAGCAGTTACTCTATCGGTAGCGCGAACACCGGGGAGCTGTTTTTT,CASSYSIGSANTGELFF
many,TRBV15,-,TRBJ2-1,TGTGCCACCAGCAGAGAGTGGGGGGACCCCTTTTCCATTGAGCAGTTCTTC,CATSREWGDPFSIEQFF
many,TRBV19,-,TRBJ2-3,TGTGCCAGTAGTATCGTAGTCCGAGATACGCAGTATTTT,CASSIVVRDTQYF
-,TRBV20-1,TRBD1,TRBJ1-1,TGCAGTGCTAGCACAGGGGCCTACACTGAAGCTTTCTTT,CSASTGAYTEAFF
few,TRBV4-3,-,TRBJ2-1,TGCGCCAGCAGCCAAGACGGGCGAGAAAATGAGCAGTTCTTC,CASSQDGRENEQFF
many,TRBV14,-,TRBJ2-2,TGTGCCAGCAGCTCCCCGGCACTGCCCGGGGAGCTGTTTTTT,CASSSPALPGELFF
-,TRBV15,-,TRBJ1-5,TGTGCCACCAGCAGAGATTATGGGGGCAGATCTAGCAATCAGCCCCAGCATTTT,CATSRDYGGRSSNQPQHF
many,TRBV7-9,-,TRBJ1-5,TGTGCCAGCAGCTTGGGTAGTCAGCCCCAGCATTTT,CASSLGSQPQHF
few,TRBV9,TRBD2,TRBJ2-1,TGTGTCAGCACAGCTCGAAGTAGCGGGATTTACAATGAGCAGTTCTTC,CVSTARSSGIYNEQFF
-,TRBV7-9,TRBD1,TRBJ2-2,TGTGCCAGCAGCTTCACAGGGGGCCGAACCGGGGAGCTGTTTTTT,CASSFTGGRTGELFF
many,TRBV9,-,TRBJ2-2,TGTGCCAGCAGCACCCGGGACTTTGGCACCGGGGAGCTGTTTTTT,CASSTRDFGTGELFF
-,TRBV12-3/TRBV12-4,-,TRBJ2-3,TGTGCCAGCAGTTTAGCCGGAGTTAGCACAGATACGCAGTATTTT,CASSLAGVSTDTQYF